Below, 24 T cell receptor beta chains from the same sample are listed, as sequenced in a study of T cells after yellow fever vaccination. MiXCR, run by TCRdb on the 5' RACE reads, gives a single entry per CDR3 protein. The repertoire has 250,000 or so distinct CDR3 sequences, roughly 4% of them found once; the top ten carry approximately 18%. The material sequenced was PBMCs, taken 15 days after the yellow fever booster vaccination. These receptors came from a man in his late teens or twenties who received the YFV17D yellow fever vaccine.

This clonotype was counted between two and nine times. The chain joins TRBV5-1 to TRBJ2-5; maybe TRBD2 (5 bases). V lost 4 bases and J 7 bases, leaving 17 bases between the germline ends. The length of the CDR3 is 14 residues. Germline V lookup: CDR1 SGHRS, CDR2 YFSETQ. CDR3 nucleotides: TGCGCCAGCAGCCCCGACTGGGTAGGAGGGACCCAGTACTTC. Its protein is CASSPDWVGGTQYF. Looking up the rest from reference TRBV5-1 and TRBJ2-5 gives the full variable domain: KAGVTQTPRYLIKTRGQQVTLSCSPISGHRSVSWYQQTPGQGLQFLFEYFSETQRNKGNFPGRFSGRQFSNSRSEMNVSTLELGDSALYLCASSPDWVGGTQYFGPGTRLLVL.

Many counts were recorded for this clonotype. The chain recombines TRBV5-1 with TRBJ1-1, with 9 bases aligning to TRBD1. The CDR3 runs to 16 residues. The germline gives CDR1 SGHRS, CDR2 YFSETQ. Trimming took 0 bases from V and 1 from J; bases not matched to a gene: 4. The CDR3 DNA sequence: TGCGCCAGCAGCTTGGGGGACAGGGAGCAGAACACTGAAGCTTTCTTT. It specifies CASSLGDREQNTEAFF.

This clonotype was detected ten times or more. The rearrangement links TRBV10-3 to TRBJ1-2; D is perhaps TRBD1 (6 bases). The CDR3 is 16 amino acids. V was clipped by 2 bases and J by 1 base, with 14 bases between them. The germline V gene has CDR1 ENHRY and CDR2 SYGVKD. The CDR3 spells CAISETQGSYNYGYTF. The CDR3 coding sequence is TGTGCCATCAGTGAGACTCAGGGGTCCTATAACTATGGCTACACCTTC.

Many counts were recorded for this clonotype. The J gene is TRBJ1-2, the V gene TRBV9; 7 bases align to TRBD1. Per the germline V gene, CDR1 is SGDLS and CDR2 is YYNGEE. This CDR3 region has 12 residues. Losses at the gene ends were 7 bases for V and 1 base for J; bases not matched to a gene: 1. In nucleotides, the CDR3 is TGTGCCAGCGGGGACAGTAACTATGGCTACACCTTC. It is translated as CASGDSNYGYTF.

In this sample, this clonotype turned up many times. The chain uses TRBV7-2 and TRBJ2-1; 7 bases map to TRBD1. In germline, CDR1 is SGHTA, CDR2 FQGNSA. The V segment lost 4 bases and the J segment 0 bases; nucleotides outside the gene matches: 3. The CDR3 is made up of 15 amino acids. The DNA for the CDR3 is TGTGCCAGCAGCTCTCGACAGGGCTCCTACAATGAGCAGTTCTTC. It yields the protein CASSSRQGSYNEQFF.

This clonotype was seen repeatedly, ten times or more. The CDR3 coding sequence is TGCGCCAGCAGTGAAGCGCCGAACACTGAAGCTTTCTTT. Translated, it gives CASSEAPNTEAFF. The chain combines TRBV10-1 with TRBJ1-1; D not certain. Germline V gene data show CDR1 as WNHNN and CDR2 as SYGVQD (reference sequence). This CDR3 comprises 13 residues. V was pared by 3 bases and J by 1 base, with 6 bases between.

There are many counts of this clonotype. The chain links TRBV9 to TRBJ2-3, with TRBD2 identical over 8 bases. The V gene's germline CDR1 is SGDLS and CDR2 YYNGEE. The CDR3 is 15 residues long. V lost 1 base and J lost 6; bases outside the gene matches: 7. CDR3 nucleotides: TGTGCCAGCAGCGTAAATCCGGGGGGGAGTGATACGCAGTATTTT. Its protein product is CASSVNPGGSDTQYF.

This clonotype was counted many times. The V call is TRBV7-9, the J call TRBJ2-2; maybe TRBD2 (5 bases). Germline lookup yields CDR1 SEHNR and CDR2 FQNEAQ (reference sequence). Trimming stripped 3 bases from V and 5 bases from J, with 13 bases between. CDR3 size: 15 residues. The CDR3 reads CASSFESTGTGELFF. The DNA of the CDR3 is TGTGCCAGCAGCTTTGAATCGACGGGAACCGGGGAGCTGTTTTTT.

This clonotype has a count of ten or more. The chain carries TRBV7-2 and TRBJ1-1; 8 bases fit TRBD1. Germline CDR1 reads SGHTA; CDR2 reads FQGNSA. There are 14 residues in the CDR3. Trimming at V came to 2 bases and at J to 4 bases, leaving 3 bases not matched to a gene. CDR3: CASSLRQGTTEAFF. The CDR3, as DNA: TGTGCCAGCAGCTTAAGACAGGGGACCACTGAAGCTTTCTTT.

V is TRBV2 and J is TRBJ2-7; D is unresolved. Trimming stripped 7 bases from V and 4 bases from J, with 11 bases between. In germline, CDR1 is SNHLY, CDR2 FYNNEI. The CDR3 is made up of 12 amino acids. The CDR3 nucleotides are TGTGCCAGCACCGGGCCCGTTTACGAGCAGTACGTC. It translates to CASTGPVYEQYV.

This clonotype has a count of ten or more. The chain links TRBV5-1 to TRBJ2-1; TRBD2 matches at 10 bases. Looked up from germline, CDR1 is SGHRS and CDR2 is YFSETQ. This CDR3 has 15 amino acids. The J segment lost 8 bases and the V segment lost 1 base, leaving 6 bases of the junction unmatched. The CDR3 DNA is TGCGCCAGCAGCTTGACTAGCGGGGTTCTAGATGAGCAGTTCTTC. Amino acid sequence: CASSLTSGVLDEQFF.

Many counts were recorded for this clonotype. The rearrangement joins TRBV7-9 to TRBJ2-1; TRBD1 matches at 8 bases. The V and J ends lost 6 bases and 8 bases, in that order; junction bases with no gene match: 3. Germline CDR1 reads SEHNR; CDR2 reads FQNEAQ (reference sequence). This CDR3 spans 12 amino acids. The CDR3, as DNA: TGTGCCAGCAGTCAGGGGGCAGATGAGCAGTTCTTC. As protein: CASSQGADEQFF.

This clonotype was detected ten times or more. This CDR3 reads CASSFRLAGDRTDTQYF. The CDR3 region has the DNA TGTGCCAGCAGCTTCCGCCTAGCGGGGGACCGCACAGATACGCAGTATTTT. The gene calls are TRBV7-2 and TRBJ2-3; the match to TRBD2 covers 10 bases. The germline V gene has CDR1 SGHTA and CDR2 FQGNSA. The V and J ends lost 3 bases and 1 base, in that order; junction bases with no gene match: 7. The CDR3 sequence is 17 residues long.

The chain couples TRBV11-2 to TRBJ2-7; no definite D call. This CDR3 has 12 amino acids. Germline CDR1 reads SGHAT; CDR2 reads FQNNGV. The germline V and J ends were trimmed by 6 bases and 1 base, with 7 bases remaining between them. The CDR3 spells CASRYSSYEQYF. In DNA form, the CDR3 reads TGTGCCAGCAGATACAGTTCCTACGAGCAGTACTTC.

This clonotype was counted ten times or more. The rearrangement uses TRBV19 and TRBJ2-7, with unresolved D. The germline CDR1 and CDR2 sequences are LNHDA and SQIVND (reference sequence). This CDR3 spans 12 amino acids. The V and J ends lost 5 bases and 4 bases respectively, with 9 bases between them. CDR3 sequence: CASSGVWYEQYF. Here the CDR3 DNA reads TGTGCCAGTAGTGGAGTCTGGTACGAGCAGTACTTC.

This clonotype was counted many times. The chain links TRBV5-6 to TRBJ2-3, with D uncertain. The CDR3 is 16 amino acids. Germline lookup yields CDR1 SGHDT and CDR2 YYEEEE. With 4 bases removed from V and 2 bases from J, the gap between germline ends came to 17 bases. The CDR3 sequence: CASSRWTLLFTDTQYF. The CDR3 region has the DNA TGTGCCAGCAGCCGATGGACCTTACTTTTCACAGATACGCAGTATTTT.

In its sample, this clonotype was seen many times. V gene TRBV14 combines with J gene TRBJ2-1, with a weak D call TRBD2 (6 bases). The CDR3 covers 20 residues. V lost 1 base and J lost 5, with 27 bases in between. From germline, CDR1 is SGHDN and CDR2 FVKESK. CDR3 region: CASSQGASAQRLSIDNEQFF. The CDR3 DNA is TGTGCCAGCAGCCAAGGGGCTAGCGCCCAGCGGTTGAGCATTGACAATGAGCAGTTCTTC.

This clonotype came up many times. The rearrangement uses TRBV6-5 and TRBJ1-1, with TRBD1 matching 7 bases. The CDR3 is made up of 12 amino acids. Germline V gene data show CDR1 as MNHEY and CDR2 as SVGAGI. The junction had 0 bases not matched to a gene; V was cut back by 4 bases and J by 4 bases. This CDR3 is CASSSGGTEAFF. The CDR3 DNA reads TGTGCCAGCAGTTCAGGGGGCACTGAAGCTTTCTTT.

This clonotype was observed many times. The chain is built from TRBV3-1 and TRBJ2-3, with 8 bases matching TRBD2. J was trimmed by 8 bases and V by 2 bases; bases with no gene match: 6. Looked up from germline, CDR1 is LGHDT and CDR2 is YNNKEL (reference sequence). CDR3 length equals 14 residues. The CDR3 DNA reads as TGTGCCAGCAGCCAACGCGGGGGGCTGGGTACGCAGTATTTT. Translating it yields CASSQRGGLGTQYF.

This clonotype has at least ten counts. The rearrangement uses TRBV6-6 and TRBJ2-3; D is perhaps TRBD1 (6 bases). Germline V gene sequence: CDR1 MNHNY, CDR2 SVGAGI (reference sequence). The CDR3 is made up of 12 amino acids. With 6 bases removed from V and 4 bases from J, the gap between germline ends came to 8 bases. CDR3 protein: CASSPGADTQYF. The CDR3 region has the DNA TGTGCCAGCAGCCCAGGGGCAGATACGCAGTATTTT.

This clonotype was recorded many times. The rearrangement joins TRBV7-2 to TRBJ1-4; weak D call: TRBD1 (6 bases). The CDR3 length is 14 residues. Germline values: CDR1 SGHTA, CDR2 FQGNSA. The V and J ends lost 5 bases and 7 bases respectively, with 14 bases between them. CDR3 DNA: TGTGCCAGCAGCGTACAGGGTCTAAGTGAAAAACTGTTTTTT. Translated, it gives CASSVQGLSEKLFF. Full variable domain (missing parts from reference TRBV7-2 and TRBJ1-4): GAGVSQSPSNKVTEKGKDVELRCDPISGHTALYWYRQSLGQGLEFLIYFQGNSAPDKSGLPSDRFSAERTGGSVSTLTIQRTQQEDSAVYLCASSVQGLSEKLFFGSGTQLSVL.

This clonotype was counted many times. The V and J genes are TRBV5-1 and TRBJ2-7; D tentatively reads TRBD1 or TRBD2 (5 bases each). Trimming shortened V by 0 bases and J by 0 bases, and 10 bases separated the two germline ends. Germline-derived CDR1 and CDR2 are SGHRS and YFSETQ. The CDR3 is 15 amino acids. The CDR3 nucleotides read TGCGCCAGCAGCTTGGAAGCAGGGAGCTCCTACGAGCAGTACTTC. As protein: CASSLEAGSSYEQYF.

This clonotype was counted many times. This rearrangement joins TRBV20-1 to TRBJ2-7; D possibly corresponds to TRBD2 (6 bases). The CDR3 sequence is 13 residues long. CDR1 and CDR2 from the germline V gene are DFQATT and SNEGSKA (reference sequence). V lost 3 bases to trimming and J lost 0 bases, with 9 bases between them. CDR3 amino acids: CSASSGLSYEQYV. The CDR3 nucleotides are TGCAGTGCTAGTTCGGGACTCTCCTACGAGCAGTACGTC.

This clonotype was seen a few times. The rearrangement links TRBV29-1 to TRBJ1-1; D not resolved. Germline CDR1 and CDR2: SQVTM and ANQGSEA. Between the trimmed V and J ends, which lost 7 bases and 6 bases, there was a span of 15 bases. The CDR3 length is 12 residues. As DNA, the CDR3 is TGCAGCGCCGCAGCGGGAGTGTCTGAAGCTTTCTTT. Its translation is CSAAAGVSEAFF. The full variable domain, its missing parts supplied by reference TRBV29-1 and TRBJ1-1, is SAVISQKPSRDICQRGTSLTIQCQVDSQVTMMFWYRQQPGQSLTLIATANQGSEATYESGFVIDKFPISRPNLTFSTLTVSNMSPEDSSIYLCSAAAGVSEAFFGQGTRLTVV.